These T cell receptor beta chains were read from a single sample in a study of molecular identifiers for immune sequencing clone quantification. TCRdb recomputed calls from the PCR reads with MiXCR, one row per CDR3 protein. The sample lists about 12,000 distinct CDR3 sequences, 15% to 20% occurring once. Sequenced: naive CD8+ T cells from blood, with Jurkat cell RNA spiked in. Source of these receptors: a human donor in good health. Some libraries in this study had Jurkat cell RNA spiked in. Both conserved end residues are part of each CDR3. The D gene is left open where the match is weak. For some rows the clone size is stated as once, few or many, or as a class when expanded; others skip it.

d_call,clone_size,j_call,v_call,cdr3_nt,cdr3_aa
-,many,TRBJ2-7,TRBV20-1,TGCAGTGCTAGAGATCATAGCGGACTTCTTTACGAGCAGTACTTC,CSARDHSGLLYEQYF
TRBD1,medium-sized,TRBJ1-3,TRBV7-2,TGTGCCAGCAGCGAGCGGACAGGGAGTGGAAACACCATATATTTT,CASSERTGSGNTIYF
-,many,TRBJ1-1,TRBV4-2,TGTGCCAGCAGCCAAGATTCGATTGCTTTCTTT,CASSQDSIAFF
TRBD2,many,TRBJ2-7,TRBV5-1,TGCGCCAGCACCCAGAATGCGGGAGGGCCTTACGAGCAGTACTTC,CASTQNAGGPYEQYF
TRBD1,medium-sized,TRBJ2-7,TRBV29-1,TGCAGCGTAGTTGATGGTTACAGGGGGCCGGACGAGCAGTACTTC,CSVVDGYRGPDEQYF
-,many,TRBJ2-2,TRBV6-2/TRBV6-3,TGTGCCAGCAGTTCTGCGAACACCGGGGAGCTGTTTTTT,CASSSANTGELFF
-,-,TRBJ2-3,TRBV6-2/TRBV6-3,TGTGCCAGCAGACACTCGATTAGTGCAGATACGCAGTATTTT,CASRHSISADTQYF
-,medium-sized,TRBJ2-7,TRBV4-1,TGCGCCAGCAGCCCGACGCTTTCCTACGAGCAGTACTTC,CASSPTLSYEQYF
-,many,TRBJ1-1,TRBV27,TGTGCCAGCAGTTTACACCCTACAGGGATCACTGAAGCTTTCTTT,CASSLHPTGITEAFF
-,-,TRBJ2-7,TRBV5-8,TGTGCCAGCAGCCCGTCCTTCCCAAGCATCCACGAGCAGTACTTC,CASSPSFPSIHEQYF
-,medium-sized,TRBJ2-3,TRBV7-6,TGTGCCAGCAGCTTACCGCCCGGGACCCCGGGAGAGGCAGATACGCAGTATTTT,CASSLPPGTPGEADTQYF
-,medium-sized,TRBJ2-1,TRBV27,TGTGCCAGCAGTCCCGGGGAAGCGGAGGGCCATCATGAGCAGTTCTTC,CASSPGEAEGHHEQFF
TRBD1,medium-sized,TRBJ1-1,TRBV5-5,TGTGCCAGCACCCGGGGACAGGTTACCCCTGAAGCTTTCTTT,CASTRGQVTPEAFF
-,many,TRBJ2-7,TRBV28,TGTGCCAGCACCCCCGTGGGATCCTACGAGCAGTACTTC,CASTPVGSYEQYF
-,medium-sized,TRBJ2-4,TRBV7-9,TGTGCCAGCAGCCCACCCGCGGAAAAAAACATTCAGTACTTC,CASSPPAEKNIQYF
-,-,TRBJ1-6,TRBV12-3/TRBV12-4,TGTGCCAGCAGTCTCGGGGTGGGCAGATATAATTCACCCCTCCACTTT,CASSLGVGRYNSPLHF
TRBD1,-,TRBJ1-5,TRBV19,TGTGCCAGTAGTATTGTTGGGGGACAGGGGCCGGAGCAGCTCCAGCATTTT,CASSIVGGQGPEQLQHF
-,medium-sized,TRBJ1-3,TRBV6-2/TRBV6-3,TGTGCCAGCAGTCTCGACGGTCTCTCTGGAAACACCATATATTTT,CASSLDGLSGNTIYF
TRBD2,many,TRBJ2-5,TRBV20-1,TGCAGTGCTAGAGATCGCGGGAGGTCCGAAGAGACCCAGTACTTC,CSARDRGRSEETQYF
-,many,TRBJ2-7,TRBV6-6,TGTGCCAGCAGTTACTCGATAGCGGCTAGTTCCTCCGAGCAGTACTTC,CASSYSIAASSSEQYF
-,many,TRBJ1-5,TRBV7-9,TGTGCCAGCAGCTTAAGTCAGAGCAATCAGCCCCAGCATTTT,CASSLSQSNQPQHF
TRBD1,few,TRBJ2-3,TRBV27,TGTGCCAGCACCCGGGACAGGGCTTCAGATACGCAGTATTTT,CASTRDRASDTQYF
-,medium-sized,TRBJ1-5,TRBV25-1,TGTGCCAGCAGTGATTCGTTAGGGAATCAGCCCCAGCATTTT,CASSDSLGNQPQHF
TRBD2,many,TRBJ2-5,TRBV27,TGTGCCAGCAGTTTCGCGGGAGAGGAGACCCAGTACTTC,CASSFAGEETQYF
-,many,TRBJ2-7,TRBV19,TGTGCCAGTAGTCCCTGGGGGAGCTCCTACGAGCAGTACTTC,CASSPWGSSYEQYF
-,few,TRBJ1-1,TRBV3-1,TGTGCCAGCAGCCCCCGATATAACACTGAAGCTTTCTTT,CASSPRYNTEAFF
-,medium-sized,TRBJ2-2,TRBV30,TGTGCCCTTGGACAGTCCAAGGCGAACACCGGGGAGCTGTTTTTT,CALGQSKANTGELFF
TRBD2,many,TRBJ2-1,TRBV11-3,TGTGCCAGCAACAGCCGGGAGGGCCGAAATGAGCAGTTCTTC,CASNSREGRNEQFF
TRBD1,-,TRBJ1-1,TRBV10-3,TGTGCCATACAAGACAGGGGGATGAACACTGAAGTTTTCTTC,CAIQDRGMNTEVFF
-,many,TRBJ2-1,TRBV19,TGTGCCAGTAGTCAGGTCTCCAATGAGCAGTTCTTC,CASSQVSNEQFF
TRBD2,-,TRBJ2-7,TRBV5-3,TGTGCCAGCAGCCAAGATAGCGGGAGGGCGGGTGAGCAGTACTTC,CASSQDSGRAGEQYF
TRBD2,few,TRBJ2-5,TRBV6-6,TGTGCCAGCAGTTACCCGAGGCTAACTAGCGGGAGGGCCTGGGAGACCCAGTACTTC,CASSYPRLTSGRAWETQYF
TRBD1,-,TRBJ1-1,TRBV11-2,TGTGCCAGCAGCCGACAGGGGACGTCTTTCTTT,CASSRQGTSFF
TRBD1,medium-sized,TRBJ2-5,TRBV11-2,TGTGCCAGCAGCTCGAACAGGGGGCGCATTGAGACCCAGTACTTC,CASSSNRGRIETQYF
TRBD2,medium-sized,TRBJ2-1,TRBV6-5,TGTGCCAGCAGTCTTAGCGGGAGCTCCTACAATGAGCAGTTCTTC,CASSLSGSSYNEQFF
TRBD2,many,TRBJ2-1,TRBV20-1,TGCAGTGCTAACTTGCTAGCGGGACCCAATGAGCAGTTCTTC,CSANLLAGPNEQFF
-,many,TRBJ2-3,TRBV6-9,TGTGCCAGCAGTTATGATAGTCGAGACTGCCGGGACACAGATACGCAGTATTTT,CASSYDSRDCRDTDTQYF
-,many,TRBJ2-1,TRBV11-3,TGTGCCAGCAGCTTAAGTGACAATGAGCAGTTCTTC,CASSLSDNEQFF
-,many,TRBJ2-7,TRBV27,TGTGCCAGCAGTCCAACACCCTACGAGCAGTACTTC,CASSPTPYEQYF
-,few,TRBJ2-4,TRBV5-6,TGTGCCAGCAGCTTAAATCCCGAAAACATTCAGTACTTC,CASSLNPENIQYF
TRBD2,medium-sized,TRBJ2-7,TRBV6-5,TGTGCCAGCAGTCCCCTAGCGGAGCGAACCTACGAGCAGTACTTC,CASSPLAERTYEQYF
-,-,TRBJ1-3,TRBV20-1,TGCAGTGCTAGATTCGGCTTTAGCTCTGGAAACACCATATATTTT,CSARFGFSSGNTIYF
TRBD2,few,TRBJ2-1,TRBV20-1,TGCAGTGCTAGAGATCTAGGCGGGAGGGGGGCCTTCAATGAGCAGTGCTTC,CSARDLGGRGAFNEQCF
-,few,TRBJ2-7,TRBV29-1,TGCAGCGTTGAGCGGGACGGCTTATACGAGCAGTACTTC,CSVERDGLYEQYF
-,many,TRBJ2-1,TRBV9,TGTGCCAGCAGCTCCGAGGGTGCCTCCTACAATGAGCAGTTCTTC,CASSSEGASYNEQFF
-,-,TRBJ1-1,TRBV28,TGTGTCAGCACGAGTCTGGCAGGATCCAAGAACACTGAAGCTTTCTTT,CVSTSLAGSKNTEAFF
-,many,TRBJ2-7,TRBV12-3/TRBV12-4,TGTGCCAGCAGTTTTTTCTCGACTCGCCTTCCTCTAGGGGAGCAGTACTTC,CASSFFSTRLPLGEQYF
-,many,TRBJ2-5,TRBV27,TGTGCCAGCAGCCCAGTTACTCAAGAGACCCAGTACTTC,CASSPVTQETQYF
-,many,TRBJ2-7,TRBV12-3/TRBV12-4,TGTGCCAGCAGCGAACTAGACTTCGGCTATGCCTACGAGCAGTACTTC,CASSELDFGYAYEQYF
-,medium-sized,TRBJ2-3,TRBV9,TGTGCCAGCAGCCCGGCCGGGAGCGGGGATACGCAGTATTTT,CASSPAGSGDTQYF
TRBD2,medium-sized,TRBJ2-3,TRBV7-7,TGTGCTAGCAGCCCTCTCGCGGGAGGCACAGATACGCAGTATTTT,CASSPLAGGTDTQYF
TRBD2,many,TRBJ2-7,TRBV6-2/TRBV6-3,TGTGCCAGCAGTTCACCGGGACTAGCGGGAGACGAGCAGTACTTC,CASSSPGLAGDEQYF
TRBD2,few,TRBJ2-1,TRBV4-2,TGTGCCAGCAGCCGGCTAGCGGGAGACTCTAATGAGCAGTTCTTC,CASSRLAGDSNEQFF